The sequence of this TCR beta chain was determined in a study of spatial heterogeneity in lung cancer. Study context: At a median of about 22 months after resection, follow-up PBMC samples were sequenced when available. Study findings and constraints: Expanded tumor TCRs that were ubiquitous appeared in blood more at resection than follow-up.

About this clonotype itself: What it recognizes is unknown.

Germline values: CDR1 MNHEY, CDR2 SVGEGT. V was pared by 4 bases and J by 3 bases, with 13 bases between. The CDR3 consists of 15 residues. Every TCR cDNA molecule bore a unique molecular identifier. TCRdb redid the calling of the 5' RACE reads with MiXCR, one entry per CDR3 protein. The data hold some 120,000 distinct CDR3 sequences, with 12% observed a single time. Regarding time point: blood at routine non-recurrence follow-up after resection. Whole RNA from tumor, nontumor lung or frozen PBMC was sequenced unsorted. The clonotype comes from a male donor with early-stage non-small cell lung cancer. The sequencing here drew on PBMCs, taken at follow-up. The rearrangement uses TRBV6-2 or TRBV6-3 and TRBJ1-5; tentatively, D is TRBD1 (6 bases). CDR3 residues: CASSFVTGPNQPQHF. The CDR3 nucleotides are TGTGCCAGCAGTTTCGTAACAGGGCCCAATCAGCCCCAGCATTTT.